These T cell receptor beta chains were read from a single sample in a study of lymphopenia after photon versus proton radiotherapy. Sequencing was performed with immunoSEQ multiplex PCR; in TCRdb, only in-frame clones are kept and a portion is missing. The table shows some 70,000 clones, with 80% to 90% occurring only once. Sequencing was performed on peripheral blood, taken from a patient treated with proton-based radiotherapy. These receptor sequences come from an elderly man with esophageal cancer. Each CDR3 is given with its conserved first and last residue. D genes are given only for firm matches. Size is stated for part of the rows, as once, few or many counts, or as a class when the clone is expanded.

cdr3_aa cdr3_nt clone_size v_call d_call j_call
CASSKKQGAGTEAFF TGTGCCAGTAGTAAAAAACAGGGGGCCGGCACTGAAGCTTTCTTT . TRBV19 TRBD1 TRBJ1-1
CASSQDGGAAYEQYF TGCGCCAGCAGCCAAGACGGGGGGGCCGCCTACGAGCAGTACTTC . TRBV4-3 TRBD2 TRBJ2-7
CASSLGGDREYTF TGTGCCAGCAGCTTGGGGGGGGACAGAGAGTACACCTTC once TRBV5-8 TRBD1 TRBJ1-2
CASSSHDRGAETQYF TGTGCCAGCAGCTCTCACGACAGGGGAGCTGAGACCCAGTACTTC . TRBV6-6 TRBD1 TRBJ2-5
CASSFSTDTQYF TGTGCCAGTAGTTTTAGCACAGATACGCAGTATTTT . TRBV19 . TRBJ2-3
CASSLYRGRGRETQYF TGTGCCAGCAGCTTATACCGAGGCAGGGGTCGAGAGACCCAGTACTTC . TRBV7-9 . TRBJ2-5
CASSSRQGNYGYTF TGCGCCAGCAGCTCCAGACAGGGGAACTATGGCTACACCTTC once TRBV5-1 TRBD1 TRBJ1-2
CASSSPRTSYEQYF TGTGCCAGCAGTTCCCCTCGGACTAGCTACGAGCAGTACTTC few TRBV27 TRBD2 TRBJ2-7
CASSISGPESYEQYF TGTGCCAGCAGCATTAGCGGGCCTGAATCCTACGAGCAGTACTTC . TRBV6-6 TRBD2 TRBJ2-7
CASSSGTVQETQYF TGTGCCAGTAGTTCCGGGACAGTCCAAGAGACCCAGTACTTC . TRBV19 TRBD1 TRBJ2-5
CASSLRAGPNTGELFF TGCGCCAGCAGCTTGAGGGCGGGTCCGAACACCGGGGAGCTGTTTTTT . TRBV5-1 . TRBJ2-2
CASSSRTGLNEQFF TGTGCCAGCAGCTCCCGGACAGGACTCAATGAGCAGTTCTTC . TRBV13 TRBD1 TRBJ2-1
CASSLGGDYGYTF TGCGCCAGCAGCTTGGGAGGGGACTATGGCTACACCTTC . TRBV5-1 . TRBJ1-2
CASSPDRGIYGYTF TGTGCCAGCAGCCCCGACAGGGGGATCTATGGCTACACCTTC . TRBV11-2 TRBD1 TRBJ1-2
CASSSYRGPRGYTF TGTGCCAGTAGTTCCTACAGGGGCCCTCGGGGCTACACCTTC . TRBV19 TRBD1 TRBJ1-2
CASRGQGYNEQFF TGTGCCAGTAGGGGACAGGGTTACAATGAGCAGTTCTTC . TRBV19 TRBD1 TRBJ2-1
CASSRNRGRVDGYTF TGTGCCAGCAGCCGGAACAGGGGGCGGGTCGATGGCTACACCTTC once TRBV7-8 TRBD1 TRBJ1-2
CASSHNRGSETQYF TGCGCCAGCAGCCATAACAGGGGTAGTGAGACCCAGTACTTC . TRBV4-1 TRBD1 TRBJ2-5
CASAEGGRSYEQYF TGTGCCAGCGCGGAGGGGGGAAGATCCTACGAGCAGTACTTC . TRBV7-2 . TRBJ2-7
CASSPRGASGRSTDTQYF TGTGCCAGCAGCCCTAGGGGGGCTAGCGGGAGGAGCACAGATACGCAGTATTTT . TRBV9 TRBD2 TRBJ2-3
CASSLGASGWPYEQYF TGTGCCAGCAGCTTAGGGGCTAGCGGGTGGCCCTACGAGCAGTACTTC . TRBV7-2 TRBD2 TRBJ2-7
CAWITSGNTIYF TGTGCCTGGATTACCTCTGGAAACACCATATATTTT . TRBV30 . TRBJ1-3
CASAAPGGAGTF TGTGCCAGCGCGGCGCCGGGAGGGGCGGGAACCTTC . TRBV6-6 . TRBJ1-2
CASSPTRTGEQYF TGTGCCAGCAGTCCGACTAGAACGGGTGAGCAGTACTTC . TRBV6-6 . TRBJ2-7
CASSPRLATGNTIYF TGTGCCAGCAGCCCCCGGTTGGCTACGGGAAACACCATATATTTT . TRBV7-9 . TRBJ1-3
CAISDPDRGQNTGELFF TGTGCCATCAGTGATCCCGACAGGGGACAGAACACCGGGGAGCTGTTTTTT . TRBV10-3 TRBD1 TRBJ2-2
CASSTIRETNGYTF TGTGCCAGTAGCACCATCAGGGAAACAAACGGCTACACCTTC . TRBV19 . TRBJ1-2
CSVLKGQAEAFF TGCAGCGTTCTAAAGGGGCAGGCTGAAGCTTTCTTT . TRBV29-1 . TRBJ1-1
CASSLVSGGNQPQHF TGTGCCAGCAGCTTAGTTTCGGGGGGCAATCAGCCCCAGCATTTT . TRBV7-9 . TRBJ1-5
CASSLEGGGELFF TGCGCCAGCAGCTTGGAAGGGGGCGGGGAGCTGTTTTTT . TRBV5-1 . TRBJ2-2
CASRDGGAGANTGELFF TGTGCCAGCAGGGACGGCGGGGCAGGAGCGAACACCGGGGAGCTGTTTTTT . TRBV2 . TRBJ2-2
CASSQTGTDEKLFF TGCGCCAGCAGCCAAACAGGGACTGATGAAAAACTGTTTTTT . TRBV4-3 . TRBJ1-4
CASAQGVGREKLFF TGTGCCAGCGCGCAGGGGGTTGGGCGGGAAAAACTGTTTTTT . TRBV7-2 TRBD1 TRBJ1-4
CASSTGTSGDYNEQFF TGTGCCAGCAGCACCGGGACTAGCGGGGATTACAATGAGCAGTTCTTC . TRBV5-4 TRBD2 TRBJ2-1
CASSWGTGVGQPQHF TGTGCCAGCAGTTGGGGGACAGGGGTTGGGCAGCCCCAGCATTTT large TRBV6-6 TRBD1 TRBJ1-5